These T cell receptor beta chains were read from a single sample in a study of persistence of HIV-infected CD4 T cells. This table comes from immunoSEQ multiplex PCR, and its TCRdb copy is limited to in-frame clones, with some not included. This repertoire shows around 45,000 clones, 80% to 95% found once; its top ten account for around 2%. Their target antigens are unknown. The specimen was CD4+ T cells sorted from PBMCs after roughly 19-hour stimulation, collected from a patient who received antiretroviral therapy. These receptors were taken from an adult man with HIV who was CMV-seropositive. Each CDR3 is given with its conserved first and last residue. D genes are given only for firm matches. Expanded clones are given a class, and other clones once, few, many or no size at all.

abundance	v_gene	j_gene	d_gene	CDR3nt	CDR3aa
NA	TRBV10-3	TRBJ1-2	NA	TGTGCCATCAGTGAGACAGGGAGCGTCTATGGCTACACCTTC	CAISETGSVYGYTF
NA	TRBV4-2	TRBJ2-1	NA	TGTGCCAGCAGCCAAGGGTCGGCAGGGTCCTACAATGAGCAGTTCTTC	CASSQGSAGSYNEQFF
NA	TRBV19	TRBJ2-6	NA	TGTGCCAGTAGTATCCGAGGACCACAGAGAACTGGGGCCAACGTCCTGACTTTC	CASSIRGPQRTGANVLTF
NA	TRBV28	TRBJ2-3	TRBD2	TGTGCCAGCAGCCCAACCGGGGGGTATGTTGTCACAGATACGCAGTATTTT	CASSPTGGYVVTDTQYF
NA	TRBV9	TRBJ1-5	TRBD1	TGTGCCAGCAGCGGACAGGGGGAGGTCAATCAGCCCCAGCATTTT	CASSGQGEVNQPQHF
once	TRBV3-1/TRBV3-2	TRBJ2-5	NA	TGTGCCAGCAGCCCCAATCGGGGGCCAGAGACCCAGTACTTC	CASSPNRGPETQYF
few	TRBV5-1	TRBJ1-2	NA	TGCGCCAGCAGCTTGGACAGCTATAACTATGGCTACACCTTC	CASSLDSYNYGYTF
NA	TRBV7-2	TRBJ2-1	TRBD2	TGTGCCAGCAGTCCCCGGCGGGGGGCCCTCAATGAGCAGTTCTTC	CASSPRRGALNEQFF
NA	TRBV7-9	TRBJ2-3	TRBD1	TGTGCCAGCAGCTTAGGGGACAGGGAGGCAGATACGCAGTATTTT	CASSLGDREADTQYF
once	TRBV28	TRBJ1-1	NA	TGTGCCAGCAGCCCCCTATCCGGGTTGAACACTGAAGCTTTCTTT	CASSPLSGLNTEAFF
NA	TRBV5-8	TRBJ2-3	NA	TGTGCCAGCAGCTTGGCAGCCAACAGACGCACAGATACGCAGTATTTT	CASSLAANRRTDTQYF
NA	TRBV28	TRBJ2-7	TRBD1	TGTGCCAGCAGTATCACCGGGACAGGCGACGAGCAGTACTTC	CASSITGTGDEQYF
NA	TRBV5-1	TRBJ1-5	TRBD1	TGCGCCAGCAGCGACGGGACAGGGAATCAGCCCCAGCATTTT	CASSDGTGNQPQHF
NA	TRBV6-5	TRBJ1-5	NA	TGTGCCAGCAGACTTACCGAAGTTAGCAATCAGCCCCAGCATTTT	CASRLTEVSNQPQHF
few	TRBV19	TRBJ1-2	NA	TGTGCCAGTAGTCCCAACTTCGCTAACTATGGCTACACCTTC	CASSPNFANYGYTF
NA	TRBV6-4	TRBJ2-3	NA	TGTGCCAGCAGTTACAGTGACGCAGATACGCAGTATTTT	CASSYSDADTQYF
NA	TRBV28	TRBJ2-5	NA	TGTGCCAGCACCCCGGACAGTAGTGACCAGTACTTC	CASTPDSSDQYF
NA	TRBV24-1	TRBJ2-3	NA	TGTGCCACCAGTAGGCAGGATACGCAGTATTTT	CATSRQDTQYF
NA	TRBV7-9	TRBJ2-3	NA	TGTGCCAGCAGCTTAGCCGGCGGAGATACGCAGTATTTT	CASSLAGGDTQYF
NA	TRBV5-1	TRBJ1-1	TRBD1	TGCGCCAGCAGCGATCGGACAGGGAGCGGCACTGAAGCTTTCTTT	CASSDRTGSGTEAFF
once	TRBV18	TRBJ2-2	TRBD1	TGTGCCAGCTCCGGACAGGGGGCGCAGGCCGGGGAGCTGTTTTTT	CASSGQGAQAGELFF
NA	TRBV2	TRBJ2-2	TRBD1	TGTGCCAGCAGTCCGGGACAGGGCTACACCGGGGAGCTGTTTTTT	CASSPGQGYTGELFF
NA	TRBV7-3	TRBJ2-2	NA	TGTGCCAGCGGGCCTAGCACCGGGGAGCTGTTTTTT	CASGPSTGELFF
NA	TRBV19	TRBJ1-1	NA	TGTGCCAGTAGTACTTTGACCAGCGACATGAACACTGAAGCTTTCTTT	CASSTLTSDMNTEAFF
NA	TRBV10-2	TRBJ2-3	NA	TGCGCCAGCATGGCTGTCGGAGGTATAGATACGCAGTATTTT	CASMAVGGIDTQYF
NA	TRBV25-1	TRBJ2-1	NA	TGTGCCAGCAGCCGCCAAATCGGTGAGCAGTTCTTC	CASSRQIGEQFF
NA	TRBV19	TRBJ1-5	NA	TGTGCCAGTTATCCGGGCGGAGATTATCAGCCCCAGCATTTT	CASYPGGDYQPQHF
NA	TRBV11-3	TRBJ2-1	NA	TGTGCCAGCAGCTTAGGCTCGTCCAATGAGCAGTTCTTC	CASSLGSSNEQFF
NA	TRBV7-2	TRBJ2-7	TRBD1	TGTGCCAGCAACCACGGACAGGGTTGGTACGAGCAGTACTTC	CASNHGQGWYEQYF
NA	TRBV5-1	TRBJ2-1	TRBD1	TGCGCCAGCAGCTGGCGGACAGGGGCGGGGACCTACAATGAGCAGTTCTTC	CASSWRTGAGTYNEQFF
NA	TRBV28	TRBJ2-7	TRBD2	TGTGCCAGCAGTTCGACTAGCGGGGGGGTCTACGAGCAGTACTTC	CASSSTSGGVYEQYF
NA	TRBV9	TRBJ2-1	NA	TGTGCCAGCAGCGTAGATCGCGGCGAGCAGTTCTTC	CASSVDRGEQFF
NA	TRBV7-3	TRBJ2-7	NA	TGTGCCGCTGACTCCGGAACCACAACCTACGAGCAGTACTTC	CAADSGTTTYEQYF
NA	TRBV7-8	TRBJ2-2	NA	TGTGCCAGCAGCTTAATGGTAGACACCGGGGAGCTGTTTTTT	CASSLMVDTGELFF